What follows are 26 T cell receptor beta chains derived from one specimen sequenced in a study of T cell clonality in common variable immunodeficiency. Findings and limits, study-wide: Common variable immunodeficiency TCR beta sequences reportedly had fewer deletions and N-nucleotide insertions.

Antigens of these TCRs are unknown. The table came from immunoSEQ multiplex PCR; TCRdb's copy has only in-frame clones and leaves some out. The data show tens of thousands of clones, with none appearing a single time. Specimen: peripheral blood mononuclear cells. The receptors stem from a human donor with common variable immunodeficiency.

Points on this clone: The CDR3 end falls 3 residues outside the read, so it is completed with the germline J gene. This chain connects TRBV7-3 to TRBJ2-2; D is unresolved. The CDR3 extends over 16 amino acids. Germline CDR1 and CDR2: SGHTA and FQGTGA. Trimming shortened V by 5 bases and J by 4 bases, and 17 bases separated the two germline ends. CDR3 sequence reads: CASSTPEAQSTGELFF. The covered CDR3 bases are TGTGCCAGCAGCACCCCTGAGGCCCAGAGCACCGGGGAG.

On this clone itself: The CDR3 end is not reached by the read, which stops 3 residues before it; the germline J gene fills it in. The chain combines TRBV2 with TRBJ2-1; the match to TRBD1 covers 8 bases. The CDR3 runs to 13 residues. The ends lost 2 bases at V and 9 bases at J; junction bases unmatched: 3. Germline loops: CDR1 SNHLY, CDR2 FYNNEI. CDR3 amino acids: CASSESGTGEQFF. The covered CDR3 bases are TGTGCCAGCAGTGAATCGGGGACAGGTGAG. The variable domain in full, with the rest retrieved from reference TRBV2 and TRBJ2-1, is EPEVTQTPSHQVTQMGQEVILRCVPISNHLYFYWYRQILGQKVEFLVSFYNNEISEKSEIFDDQFSVERPDGSNFTLKIRSTKLEDSAMYFCASSESGTGEQFFGPGTRLTVL.

This clone was found many times. Read coverage stops 3 residues before the CDR3 terminus; the germline J gene supplies the remainder. The chain carries TRBV5-1 and TRBJ1-1; 8 bases align to TRBD1. This CDR3 is built from 13 residues. The junction had 3 bases not matched to a gene; V was cut back by 5 bases and J by 3 bases. Germline V gene data show CDR1 as SGHRS and CDR2 as YFSETQ. The part of the CDR3 DNA that was read is TGCGCCAGCAGAATGACAGGGGACACTGAA. Amino acid sequence: CASRMTGDTE. The entire CDR3 sequence reads CASRMTGDTEAFF.

Concerning this clone itself: The missing CDR3 end, 3 residues past where the read stops, is filled in from the germline J gene. The chain has TRBV6-4 and TRBJ2-1; 10 bases map to TRBD2. Trimming at V came to 4 bases and at J to 9 bases, leaving 9 bases not matched to a gene. Germline CDR1 reads MRHNA; CDR2 reads SNTAGT. CDR3 length: 15 amino acids. CDR3 region: CASSGQAGGPSEQFF. CDR3 DNA (partial): TGTGCCAGCAGTGGGCAAGCGGGAGGGCCCAGTGAG.

This clone was recorded at least ten times. The DNA ends 3 residues before the CDR3 does, and the rest of the CDR3 is filled in from the germline J gene. The V and J genes are TRBV5-6 and TRBJ2-7; 7 bases line up with TRBD1. In germline, CDR1 is SGHDT, CDR2 YYEEEE. V dropped 5 bases and J dropped 2; count of bases not matched to a gene: 10. This CDR3 has 15 amino acids. The CDR3 reads CASSRISDRTYEQYF. The CDR3 bases that were read are TGTGCCAGCAGTCGAATCTCGGACAGGACCTACGAG.

This clone was detected ten times or more. The read is 3 residues too short to cover the CDR3 end, so that end is filled in from the germline J gene. This chain links TRBV10-3 with TRBJ2-7; D might be TRBD1 (6 bases). Deletions cut 6 bases from V and 0 bases from J, with 9 bases between. This CDR3 has 13 amino acids. CDR1 is ENHRY, CDR2 SYGVKD, per germline. CDR3 DNA (partial): TGTGCCATCAGGGACAGCTACTCCTACGAG. Translating gives CAIRDSYSYE. The whole CDR3 protein is CAIRDSYSYEQYF.

This clone was seen many times. The sequence runs out 3 residues before the end of the CDR3; the remainder is reconstructed from the germline J gene. This chain links TRBV2 with TRBJ1-2; 9 positions match TRBD1. Trimming took 7 bases from V and 5 from J; bases not matched to a gene: 11. Germline CDR1 is SNHLY and CDR2 is FYNNEI. The CDR3 is 15 amino acids. The CDR3 region is CASNLRDRASYGYTF. The sequenced part of the CDR3 DNA is TGTGCCAGCAACCTGAGGGACAGGGCTAGTTATGGC.

The table lists this clone with a few counts. The CDR3 extends 3 residues past the end of the read, so its final part is completed from the germline J gene. This chain connects TRBV2 to TRBJ1-4; D possibly corresponds to TRBD1 (6 bases). The CDR3 has 14 residues. V lost 6 bases and J lost 0, with 8 bases in between. The germline CDR1 and CDR2 sequences are SNHLY and FYNNEI. The covered CDR3 bases are TGTGCCAGCAGCCCAGGGGCAACTAATGAAAAA. It translates to CASSPGATNEK. The complete CDR3 reads CASSPGATNEKLFF.

In regard to this clone: With the read ending 3 residues before the CDR3 end, the germline J gene is used to fill in that end. The chain links TRBV19 to TRBJ1-1; D might be TRBD1 (6 bases). Germline values: CDR1 LNHDA, CDR2 SQIVND (reference sequence). The CDR3 has 15 residues. V lost 1 base, J lost 0 bases, and 9 bases lay in between. CDR3 loop: CASSIGTGMNTEAFF. The DNA read from the CDR3 is TGTGCCAGTAGTATAGGTACAGGGATGAACACTGAA.

The CDR3 bases that were read are TGTGCCAGCAGTTATCCCCCGACCAGGGGGCAGGATTCCGAG. The encoded protein is CASSYPPTRGQDSE. The CDR3 in full is CASSYPPTRGQDSEQYF. This rearrangement joins TRBV6-2 or TRBV6-3 to TRBJ2-7; TRBD1 matches 8 bases. The read terminates 3 residues ahead of where the CDR3 ends, so the germline J gene completes it. V dropped 3 bases and J dropped 6; count of bases not matched to a gene: 16. Germline loops: CDR1 MNHEY, CDR2 SVGEGT. The CDR3 runs to 17 residues.

This clone has a count of ten or more. The sequenced fragment ends 3 residues before the CDR3 boundary, so the rest is inferred from the germline J gene. The rearrangement links TRBV10-3 to TRBJ1-6; a possible D gene is TRBD1 (6 bases). Germline V lookup: CDR1 ENHRY, CDR2 SYGVKD. The CDR3 covers 15 residues. V dropped 5 bases and J dropped 4 bases, with 12 bases sitting between them. CDR3 bases read: TGTGCCATCAGTCCGGGACAAGCATATAATTCACCC. Translated: CAISPGQAYNSP. The whole CDR3 sequence reads CAISPGQAYNSPLHF.

This clone was counted between two and nine times. Read sequence stops 3 residues before the CDR3 end, and the germline J gene provides the missing end. This sequence joins TRBV7-9 and TRBJ1-2, with D perhaps TRBD1 (6 bases). Germline V gene sequence: CDR1 SEHNR, CDR2 FQNEAQ (reference sequence). This CDR3 is built from 13 residues. CDR3 DNA (partial): TGTGCCAGCAGCACGCAGGGGCCCCTAGGC. It is translated as CASSTQGPLG. The full CDR3 protein reads CASSTQGPLGYTF. Filled out from reference TRBV7-9 and TRBJ1-2, the complete variable domain reads DTGVSQNPRHKITKRGQNVTFRCDPISEHNRLYWYRQTLGQGPEFLTYFQNEAQLEKSRLLSDRFSAERPKGSFSTLEIQRTEQGDSAMYLCASSTQGPLGYTFGSGTRLTVV.

There are a few counts of this clone. Read sequence stops 3 residues before the CDR3 end, and the germline J gene provides the missing end. The rearrangement uses TRBV7-2 and TRBJ1-5; D is undetermined. Trimming pared 4 bases from V and 0 bases from J, leaving 10 bases between. Germline CDR1 and CDR2: SGHTA and FQGNSA. The CDR3 covers 15 residues. CDR3 DNA, as far as it was read: TGTGCCAGCAGCTCGACTGCGTATAGCAATCAGCCC. Protein: CASSSTAYSNQP. In full, the CDR3 is CASSSTAYSNQPQHF. Full variable domain (remainder filled in from reference TRBV7-2 and TRBJ1-5): GAGVSQSPSNKVTEKGKDVELRCDPISGHTALYWYRQSLGQGLEFLIYFQGNSAPDKSGLPSDRFSAERTGGSVSTLTIQRTQQEDSAVYLCASSSTAYSNQPQHFGDGTRLSIL.

The sample holds many counts of this clone. The DNA ends 3 residues before the CDR3 does, and the rest of the CDR3 is filled in from the germline J gene. V gene TRBV7-3 combines with J gene TRBJ1-2, with TRBD1 matching over 7 bases. The CDR3 contains 14 residues. Trimming at V came to 5 bases and at J to 0 bases, leaving 3 bases not matched to a gene. Germline CDR1 is SGHTA and CDR2 is FQGTGA. The CDR3 bases that were read are TGTGCCAGCAGCGGGGACAGCGCTAACTATGGC. Its translation: CASSGDSANYG. The whole CDR3 protein is CASSGDSANYGYTF.

About this clone: The read ends 3 residues shy of where the CDR3 ends; the end is completed using the germline J gene. This chain connects TRBV2 to TRBJ2-5; 8 nucleotides align to TRBD1. CDR1 is SNHLY, CDR2 FYNNEI, per germline. The CDR3 is made up of 14 amino acids. Losses at the gene ends were 6 bases for V and 5 bases for J; bases not matched to a gene: 8. The CDR3 sequence is CASRGRGLGETQYF. CDR3 bases read: TGTGCCAGCAGGGGCAGGGGGCTCGGGGAGACC.

A few counts support this clone. The sequenced fragment ends 3 residues before the CDR3 boundary, so the rest is inferred from the germline J gene. The J gene is TRBJ1-5, the V gene TRBV7-2; tentative D call: TRBD1 (6 bases). There are 13 residues in the CDR3. The germline V gene encodes CDR1 SGHTA and CDR2 FQGNSA. Trimming took off 5 bases at V and 6 bases at J, with 11 bases between the two ends. Incomplete CDR3 DNA: TGTGCCAGCAGCCCCGGGACATTTCAGCCC. The encoded protein is CASSPGTFQP. The full CDR3 protein reads CASSPGTFQPQHF.

This clone was detected a few times. The read is 3 residues too short to cover the CDR3 end, so that end is filled in from the germline J gene. The rearrangement joins TRBV6-2 or TRBV6-3 to TRBJ1-1, with 9 bases lining up with TRBD1. CDR3 length: 16 amino acids. The germline V gene has CDR1 MNHEY and CDR2 SVGEGT. V lost 6 bases and J lost 4; bases outside the gene matches: 12. The CDR3 sequence: CASRDRGGKGGTEAFF. The part of the CDR3 DNA that was read is TGTGCCAGCAGGGACAGGGGAGGTAAAGGGGGCACTGAA.

This clone occurred a few times. The missing CDR3 end, 3 residues past where the read stops, is filled in from the germline J gene. The chain carries TRBV7-2 and TRBJ2-7; D not certain. Trimming shortened V by 0 bases and J by 0 bases, and 9 bases separated the two germline ends. Per germline, CDR1 SGHTA and CDR2 FQGNSA. This CDR3 has 15 amino acids. This CDR3 is CASSLASGRSYEQYF. The covered CDR3 bases are TGTGCCAGCAGCTTAGCCTCTGGGCGCTCCTACGAG.

Turning to this clone: The CDR3 extends 3 residues past the end of the read, so its final part is completed from the germline J gene. Additional DNA sequences in this sample encode the identical CDR3. The chain uses TRBV7-2 and TRBJ2-5; TRBD2 agrees at 8 bases. The junction had 3 bases not matched to a gene; V was cut back by 5 bases and J by 4 bases. The CDR3 runs to 13 residues. The germline CDR1 and CDR2 sequences are SGHTA and FQGNSA. CDR3: CASSPGGGETQYF. The DNA read from the CDR3 is TGTGCCAGCAGCCCCGGGGGGGGAGAGACC. The full variable domain, its missing parts supplied by reference TRBV7-2 and TRBJ2-5, is GAGVSQSPSNKVTEKGKDVELRCDPISGHTALYWYRQSLGQGLEFLIYFQGNSAPDKSGLPSDRFSAERTGGSVSTLTIQRTQQEDSAVYLCASSPGGGETQYFGPGTRLLVL.

This clone was found many times. Coverage ceases 3 residues before the CDR3 finishes, and the germline J gene fills in the end. The chain is built from TRBV19 and TRBJ1-1, with 7 bases aligning to TRBD1. Germline trimming cut 6 bases from V and 0 bases from J; bases unmatched to any gene: 10. Per the germline V gene, CDR1 is LNHDA and CDR2 is SQIVND (reference sequence). The CDR3 covers 16 residues. The CDR3 region is CASSSTPGTVNTEAFF. The CDR3 DNA, read in part, is TGTGCCAGTAGCTCAACACCCGGGACAGTGAACACTGAA.

The table lists this clone with many counts. The read is 3 residues too short to cover the CDR3 end, so that end is filled in from the germline J gene. The rearrangement links TRBV19 to TRBJ2-1; maybe TRBD1 (7 bases). The germline CDR1 and CDR2 sequences are LNHDA and SQIVND (reference sequence). The CDR3 extends over 15 amino acids. V was cut by 4 bases and J by 8 bases, with 18 bases left in between. The CDR3 bases that were read are TGTGCCAGTAGTAGCTGGGCAGGGGGGATCGATGAG. It translates to CASSSWAGGIDE. Given in full, the CDR3 is CASSSWAGGIDEQFF.

As to this clone: The read ends 3 residues early relative to the CDR3; the germline J gene fills the gap. This chain joins TRBV20-1 and TRBJ2-1; D is unclear. V was clipped by 1 base and J by 9 bases, with 22 bases between them. The germline gives CDR1 DFQATT, CDR2 SNEGSKA (reference sequence). This CDR3 comprises 16 residues. CDR3 in amino acids: CSARASASIRSGEQFF. Incomplete CDR3 DNA: TGCAGTGCTAGAGCATCGGCTAGTATACGGTCCGGTGAG.

This clone was observed at least ten times. With the read ending 3 residues before the CDR3 end, the germline J gene is used to fill in that end. The rearrangement uses TRBV4-1 and TRBJ1-3, with 8 bases fitting TRBD1. CDR3 length: 17 residues. Germline V lookup: CDR1 MGHRA, CDR2 YSYEKL. Unmatched junction bases numbered 12, after V lost 4 bases and J lost 4 bases. CDR3 bases read: TGCGCCAGCAGCCGTCAGAATTCCGGACAGGGAGGAAACACC. It codes for CASSRQNSGQGGNT. The whole CDR3 sequence reads CASSRQNSGQGGNTIYF.

This clone was observed many times. The read gets to within 3 residues of the CDR3 end, and the germline J gene fills in the rest. This rearrangement joins TRBV19 to TRBJ2-7; TRBD1 matches at 9 bases. The CDR3 runs 17 residues. Germline V gene data show CDR1 as LNHDA and CDR2 as SQIVND (reference sequence). The V gene end was trimmed by 3 bases and the J gene end by 2 bases; junction bases not matched to a gene: 11. CDR3 amino acids: CASSIGQGWLFPYEQYF. The DNA read from the CDR3 is TGTGCCAGTAGTATCGGACAGGGGTGGTTGTTTCCCTACGAG.

This clone was seen more than once but under ten times. The CDR3 end lies 3 residues beyond the end of the read and is filled in from the germline J gene. The gene calls are TRBV5-6 and TRBJ1-2, with 11 bases lining up with TRBD1. Germline V gives CDR1 SGHDT, CDR2 YYEEEE. The ends lost 4 bases at V and 0 bases at J; junction bases unmatched: 2. The CDR3 runs to 15 residues. The sequenced CDR3 bases are TGTGCCAGCAGCGGGACAGGGGGTACTAACTATGGC. The encoded protein is CASSGTGGTNYG. The CDR3 as a whole reads CASSGTGGTNYGYTF.

The table lists this clone with a few counts. The read falls 3 residues short of the CDR3 end, and the missing part is taken from the germline J gene. The chain employs TRBV10-2 and TRBJ1-2, with 9 bases aligning to TRBD1. The CDR3 covers 16 residues. Germline V gene lookup returns CDR1 WSHSY and CDR2 SAAADI. Trimming removed 3 bases from V and 0 bases from J; junction bases left unmatched: 5. CDR3 amino acids: CASSEGGTGSNYGYTF. The DNA read from the CDR3 is TGCGCCAGCAGTGAAGGGGGGACAGGGTCTAACTATGGC.